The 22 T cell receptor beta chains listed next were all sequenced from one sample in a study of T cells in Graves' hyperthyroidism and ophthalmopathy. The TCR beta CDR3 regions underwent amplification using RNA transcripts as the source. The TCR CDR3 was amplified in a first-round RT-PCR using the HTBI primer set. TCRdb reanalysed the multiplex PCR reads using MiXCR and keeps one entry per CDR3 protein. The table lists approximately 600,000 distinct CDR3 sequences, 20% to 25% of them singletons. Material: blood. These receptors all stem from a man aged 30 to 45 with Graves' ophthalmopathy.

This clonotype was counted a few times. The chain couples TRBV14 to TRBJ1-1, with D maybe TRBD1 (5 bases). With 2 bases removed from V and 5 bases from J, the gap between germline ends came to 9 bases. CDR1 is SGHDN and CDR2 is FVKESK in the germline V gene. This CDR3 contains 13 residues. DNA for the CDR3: TGTGCCAGCAGCCAATCCAGGGTGACTGAAGCTTTCTTT. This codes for CASSQSRVTEAFF.

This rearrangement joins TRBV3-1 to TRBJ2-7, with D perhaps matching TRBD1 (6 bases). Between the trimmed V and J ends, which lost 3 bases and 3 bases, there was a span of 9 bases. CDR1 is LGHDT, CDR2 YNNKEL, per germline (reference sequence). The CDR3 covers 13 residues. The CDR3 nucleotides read TGTGCCAGCAGCCACTTACAGGGCTACGAGCAGTACTTC. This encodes CASSHLQGYEQYF.

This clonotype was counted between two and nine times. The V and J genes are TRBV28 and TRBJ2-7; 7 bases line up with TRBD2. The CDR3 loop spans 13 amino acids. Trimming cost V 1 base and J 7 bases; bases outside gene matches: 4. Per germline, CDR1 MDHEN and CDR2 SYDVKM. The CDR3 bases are TGTGCCAGCAGTTTATTGGGGGGGGAAGAGCAGTACTTC. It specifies CASSLLGGEEQYF.

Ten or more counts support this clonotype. CDR3 coding DNA: TGTGCCTGGAGTGTACACGAGGGAGCGACTGAAGCTTTCTTT. It encodes CAWSVHEGATEAFF. The chain employs TRBV30 and TRBJ1-1; D is uncertain. V lost 0 bases to trimming and J lost 5 bases, with 13 bases between them. The CDR3 is made up of 14 amino acids. Germline values: CDR1 GTSNPN, CDR2 SVGIG (reference sequence).

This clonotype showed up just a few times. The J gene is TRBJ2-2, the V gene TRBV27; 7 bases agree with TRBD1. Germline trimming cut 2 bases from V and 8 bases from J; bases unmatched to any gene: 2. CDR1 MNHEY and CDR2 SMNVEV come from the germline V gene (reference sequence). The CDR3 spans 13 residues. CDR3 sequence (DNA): TGTGCCAGCAGTTTACGACAGGGTGGGGAGCTGTTTTTT. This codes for CASSLRQGGELFF.

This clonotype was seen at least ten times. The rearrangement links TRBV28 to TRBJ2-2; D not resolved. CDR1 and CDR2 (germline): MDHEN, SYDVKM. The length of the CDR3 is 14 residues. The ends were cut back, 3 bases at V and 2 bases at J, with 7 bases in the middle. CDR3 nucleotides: TGTGCCAGCAGTTTGCGAGAAAACACCGGGGAGCTGTTTTTT. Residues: CASSLRENTGELFF.

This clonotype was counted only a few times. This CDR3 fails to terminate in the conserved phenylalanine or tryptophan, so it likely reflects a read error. The CDR3 sequence is CASSWGRNTEAFL. In DNA, the CDR3 is TGTGCCAGCAGTTGGGGGAGGAACACTGAAGCTTTCCTT. The chain carries TRBV12-3 or TRBV12-4 and TRBJ1-1; D is perhaps TRBD1 (5 bases). This CDR3 comprises 13 residues. Trimming cost V 4 bases and J 1 base, with 7 bases left between them.

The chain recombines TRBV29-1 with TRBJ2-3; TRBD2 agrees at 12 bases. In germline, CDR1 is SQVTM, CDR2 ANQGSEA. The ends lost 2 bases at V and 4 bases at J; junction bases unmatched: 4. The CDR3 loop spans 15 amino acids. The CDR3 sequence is CSVERTSGTSDTQYF. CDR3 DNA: TGCAGCGTTGAAAGGACTAGCGGGACGTCAGATACGCAGTATTTT.

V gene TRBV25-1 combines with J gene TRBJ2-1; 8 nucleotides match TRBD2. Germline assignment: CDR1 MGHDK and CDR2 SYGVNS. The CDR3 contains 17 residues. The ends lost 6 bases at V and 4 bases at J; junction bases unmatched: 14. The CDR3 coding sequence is TGTGCCAGCAGGGGACCTATAGCGGGGCGGAGGTACAATGAGCAGTTCTTC. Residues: CASRGPIAGRRYNEQFF.

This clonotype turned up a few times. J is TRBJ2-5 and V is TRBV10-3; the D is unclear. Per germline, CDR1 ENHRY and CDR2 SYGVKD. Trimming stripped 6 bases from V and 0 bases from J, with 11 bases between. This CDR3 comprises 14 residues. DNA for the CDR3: TGTGCCATCAGCGACTGGACGTACCAAGAGACCCAGTACTTC. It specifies CAISDWTYQETQYF.

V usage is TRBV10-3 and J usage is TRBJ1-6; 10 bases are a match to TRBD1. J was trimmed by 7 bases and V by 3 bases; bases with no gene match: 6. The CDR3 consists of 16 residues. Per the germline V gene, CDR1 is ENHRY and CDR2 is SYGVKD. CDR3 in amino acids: CAISDPRTGGNSPLHF. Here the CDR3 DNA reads TGTGCCATCAGTGACCCCCGGACAGGGGGAAATTCACCCCTCCACTTT.

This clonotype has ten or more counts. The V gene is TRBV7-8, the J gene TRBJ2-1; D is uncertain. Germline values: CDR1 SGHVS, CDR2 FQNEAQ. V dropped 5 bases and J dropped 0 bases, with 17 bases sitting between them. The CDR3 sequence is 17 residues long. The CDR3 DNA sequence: TGTGCCAGCAGCCCTACCCTTGAGATCAGCTCCTACAATGAGCAGTTCTTC. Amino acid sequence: CASSPTLEISSYNEQFF.

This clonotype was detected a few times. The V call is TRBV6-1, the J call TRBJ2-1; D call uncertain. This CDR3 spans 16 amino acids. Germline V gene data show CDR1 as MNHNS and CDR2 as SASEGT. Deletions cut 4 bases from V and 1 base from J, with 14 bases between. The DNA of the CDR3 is TGTGCCAGCAGTGCTCCGGGCTCTCGGTCCTACAATGAGCAGTTCTTC. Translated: CASSAPGSRSYNEQFF.

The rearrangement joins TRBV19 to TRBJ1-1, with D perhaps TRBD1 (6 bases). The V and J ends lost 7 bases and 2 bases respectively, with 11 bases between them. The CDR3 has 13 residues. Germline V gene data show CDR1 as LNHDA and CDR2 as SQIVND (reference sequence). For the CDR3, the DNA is TGTGCCAGTACCCCGACAGGAAACACTGAAGCTTTCTTT. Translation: CASTPTGNTEAFF. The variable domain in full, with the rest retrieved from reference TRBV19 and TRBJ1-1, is DGGITQSPKYLFRKEGQNVTLSCEQNLNHDAMYWYRQDPGQGLRLIYYSQIVNDFQKGDIAEGYSVSREKKESFPLTVTSAQKNPTAFYLCASTPTGNTEAFFGQGTRLTVV.

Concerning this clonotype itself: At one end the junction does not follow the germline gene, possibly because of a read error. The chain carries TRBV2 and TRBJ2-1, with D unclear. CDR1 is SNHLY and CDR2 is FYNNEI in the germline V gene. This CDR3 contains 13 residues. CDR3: CASSELFYNEQLF. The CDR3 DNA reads TGTGCCAGCAGTGAGCTCTTCTACAATGAGCAGCTCTTC.

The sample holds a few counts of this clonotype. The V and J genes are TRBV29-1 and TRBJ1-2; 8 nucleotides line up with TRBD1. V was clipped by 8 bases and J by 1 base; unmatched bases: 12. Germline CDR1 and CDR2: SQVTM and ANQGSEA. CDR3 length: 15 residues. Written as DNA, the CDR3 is TGCAGCCCAGGACAGGGTTATTCTGTTAACTATGGCTACACCTTC. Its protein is CSPGQGYSVNYGYTF.

This CDR3 reads CSALGLTDHEQYF. CDR3 nucleotides: TGCAGTGCTTTGGGGCTCACCGACCACGAGCAGTACTTC. The V call is TRBV20-1, the J call TRBJ2-7, with D tentatively TRBD1 (5 bases). Per germline, CDR1 DFQATT and CDR2 SNEGSKA (reference sequence). Trimming took 5 bases from V and 5 from J, leaving 16 bases between them. This CDR3 is 13 amino acids long.

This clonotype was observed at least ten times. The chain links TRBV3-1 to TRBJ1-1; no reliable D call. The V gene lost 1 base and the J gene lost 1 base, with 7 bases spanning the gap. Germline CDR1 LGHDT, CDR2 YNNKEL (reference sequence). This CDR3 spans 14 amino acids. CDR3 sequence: CASSQGAGNTEAFF. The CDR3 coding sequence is TGTGCCAGCAGCCAAGGGGCGGGGAACACTGAAGCTTTCTTT.

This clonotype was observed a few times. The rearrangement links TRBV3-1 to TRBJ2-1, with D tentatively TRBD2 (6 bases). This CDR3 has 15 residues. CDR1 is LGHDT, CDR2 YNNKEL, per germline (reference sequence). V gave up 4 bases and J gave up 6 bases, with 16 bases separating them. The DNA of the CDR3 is TGTGCCAGCAGCCCGCGACTAGTCCTCCCCAATGAGCAGTTCTTC. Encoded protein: CASSPRLVLPNEQFF.

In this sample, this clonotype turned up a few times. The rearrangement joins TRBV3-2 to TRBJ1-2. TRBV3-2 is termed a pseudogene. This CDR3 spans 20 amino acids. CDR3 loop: CASSQDKSRPSHAPNYGYTF. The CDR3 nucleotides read TGTGCCAGCAGCCAAGATAAGAGCAGGCCGTCTCATGCCCCTAACTATGGCTACACCTTC.

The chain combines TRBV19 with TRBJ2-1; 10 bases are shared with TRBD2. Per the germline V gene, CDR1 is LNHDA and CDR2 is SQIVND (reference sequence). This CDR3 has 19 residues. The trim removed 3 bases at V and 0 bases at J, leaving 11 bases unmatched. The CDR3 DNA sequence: TGTGCCAGTAGTATCGGTGGGACTAGCGCCTCTAGCTCCTACAATGAGCAGTTCTTC. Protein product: CASSIGGTSASSSYNEQFF.

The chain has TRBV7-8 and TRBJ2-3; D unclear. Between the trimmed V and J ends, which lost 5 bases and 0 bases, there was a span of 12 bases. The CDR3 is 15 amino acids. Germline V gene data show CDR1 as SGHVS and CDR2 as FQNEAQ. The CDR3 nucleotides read TGTGCCAGCAGCACGTGGAAAGGGAGCACAGATACGCAGTATTTT. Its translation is CASSTWKGSTDTQYF.